This entry lists 3 T cell receptor beta chains sequenced from one sample in a study of blood T cell repertoires in COVID-19. Sequencing used immunoSEQ multiplex PCR; TCRdb keeps in-frame clones, though not all of them. The sample holds fewer than 350,000 clones, around 93% seen once. Sequencing was done on a sample of PBMCs or T cells enriched from blood (not recorded which). The receptors come from a man aged 35-49 years who had been exposed to COVID-19.

The chain employs TRBV27 and TRBJ1-1; D not certain. This CDR3 contains 15 residues. Trimming took off 6 bases at V and 2 bases at J, with 16 bases between the two ends. Germline CDR1 reads MNHEY; CDR2 reads SMNVEV (reference sequence). CDR3 DNA: TGTGCCAGCAGACCCCACTCCCCCCTAAACACTGAAGCTTTCTTT. Translation: CASRPHSPLNTEAFF.

This chain joins TRBV6-5 and TRBJ1-1; D ambiguous. This CDR3 has 13 amino acids. V dropped 8 bases and J dropped 1 base, with 11 bases sitting between them. Germline lookup yields CDR1 MNHEY and CDR2 SVGAGI. The CDR3 region is CASEAYRNTEAFF. The CDR3 bases are TGTGCCAGCGAAGCGTATCGGAACACTGAAGCTTTCTTT.

CDR3 in amino acids: CASSRVFIGGRNQPQHF. CDR3 nucleotide sequence: TGCGCCAGCAGCCGAGTCTTTATCGGGGGTCGCAATCAGCCCCAGCATTTT. This chain joins TRBV4-1 and TRBJ1-5, with TRBD1 as a possible D gene (5 bases). The CDR3 sequence is 17 residues long. CDR1 and CDR2 (germline): MGHRA, YSYEKL. V was cut by 4 bases and J by 2 bases, with 18 bases left in between.